This record covers a single T cell receptor (beta chain). These data are taken from a study of blood T cell repertoires in COVID-19. The overall study: Donors in the United States, Italy and Spain gave samples during acute or convalescent COVID-19. T cells, B-cell-depleted T cells, or PBMCs supplied cDNA or gDNA.

The CDR3 consists of 15 residues. The germline V gene has CDR1 GTSNPN and CDR2 SVGIG (reference sequence). V was clipped by 4 bases and J by 4 bases, with 17 bases between them. The repertoire was sequenced with immunoSEQ multiplex PCR; TCRdb's copy has only in-frame clones and lacks some. The data contain approximately 60,000 clones, 70% to 80% of them singletons. This chain links TRBV30 with TRBJ2-1; possible D gene TRBD2, 5 bases. The source material was peripheral blood. This TCR was sampled from a woman aged 80 or over with acute or convalescent COVID-19. CDR3 sequence reads: CAWTPPGGRYNEQFF. The CDR3 nucleotides read TGTGCCTGGACCCCACCGGGCGGGCGGTACAATGAGCAGTTCTTC.